The source of this TCR beta chain is a study of Graves' ophthalmopathy and Graves' hyperthyroidism. Findings of the study overall: Ophthalmopathy progression was predicted with 70.59% sensitivity and roughly 79% specificity.

Trimming took 5 bases from V and 2 from J; bases not matched to a gene: 4. This CDR3 contains 14 residues. Germline lookup yields CDR1 MDHEN and CDR2 SYDVKM. Amplification of TCR beta CDR3 regions used RNA transcripts. HTBI primers were used in a first-round RT-PCR, which preceded a second-round multiplex PCR. Via MiXCR, TCRdb re-called the multiplex PCR reads, giving one row per CDR3 protein. Of some 1.1 million distinct CDR3 sequences detected, approximately 35% appear once; the ten largest clones hold more than 9.5%. This clonotype was found a few times. Antigen: not known. Additional autoimmune diseases, uncontrolled infections, pregnancy or lactation disqualified patients.

This clonotype originated in an adult man with Graves' hyperthyroidism. The source material was peripheral blood or thyroid tissue (not recorded which). This chain links TRBV28 with TRBJ1-2; 8 positions match TRBD1. The CDR3 reads CASSQTGENYGYTF. As DNA, the CDR3 is TGTGCCAGCAGTCAGACAGGGGAAAACTATGGCTACACCTTC.